Shown below are 21 T cell receptor beta chains from a single sample sequenced in a study of T-cell reconstitution after alpha-beta-depleted transplantation in children. For TCRbeta, the library was prepared with unique molecular identifiers. TCRdb recomputed calls from the PCR reads with MiXCR, one row per CDR3 protein. Of 600,000 to 800,000 distinct CDR3 sequences in the sample, around 13% are singletons; the top ten hold about 0.77%. Sequenced material: PBMCs, taken before TCRalphabeta/CD19-depleted stem cell transplant. Receptor source: a girl aged 2 to 9 with congenital amegakaryocytic thrombocytopenia, due to receive a stem cell transplant.

This clonotype was observed at least ten times. This chain links TRBV7-2 with TRBJ2-1; a weak D match, TRBD1 (6 bases). V lost 5 bases, J lost 9 bases, and 23 bases lay in between. This CDR3 comprises 16 residues. Germline values: CDR1 SGHTA, CDR2 FQGNSA. The CDR3 protein is CASSNRRDPLQGEQFF. The CDR3 bases are TGTGCCAGCAGCAATCGCAGGGACCCGTTACAGGGTGAGCAGTTCTTC.

This clonotype was picked up many times. V gene TRBV12-3 or TRBV12-4 combines with J gene TRBJ1-5; D unresolved. The CDR3 contains 14 residues. V lost 4 bases and J 1 base, leaving 8 bases between the germline ends. CDR3 DNA sequence: TGTGCCAGCAGTTCCCTTGGGAGCAATCAGCCCCAGCATTTT. This encodes CASSSLGSNQPQHF.

About this clonotype itself: Just one base apart from a much larger clone, this may be a read error. The chain joins TRBV29-1 to TRBJ2-4, with D perhaps TRBD2 (5 bases). Germline lookup yields CDR1 SQVTM and CDR2 ANQGSEA. The CDR3 sequence is 14 residues long. CDR3 residues: CSALIAYPGNIQCF. CDR3 coding DNA: TGCAGCGCCCTTATCGCCTACCCGGGGAACATTCAGTGCTTC. Together with reference TRBV29-1 and TRBJ2-4, the CDR3 gives the full variable domain: SAVISQKPSRDICQRGTSLTIQCQVDSQVTMMFWYRQQPGQSLTLIATANQGSEATYESGFVIDKFPISRPNLTFSTLTVSNMSPEDSSIYLCSALIAYPGNIQCFGAGTRLSVL.

This clonotype showed up many times. DNA of the CDR3: TGTGCCATCAGTGATGGGACGGGCTATGGCTACACCTTC. It yields the protein CAISDGTGYGYTF. V is TRBV10-3 and J is TRBJ1-2; D is possibly TRBD1 (5 bases). This CDR3 is 13 amino acids long. The germline V gene has CDR1 ENHRY and CDR2 SYGVKD. V was clipped by 3 bases and J by 4 bases, with 9 bases between them.

The V call is TRBV15, the J call TRBJ2-5; D unclear. Germline CDR1 reads LNHNV; CDR2 reads YYDKDF (reference sequence). The CDR3 covers 13 residues. Trimming pared 5 bases from V and 3 bases from J, leaving 10 bases between. Written as DNA, the CDR3 is TGTGCCACCAGCCGCAGACCGAAAGAGACCCAGTACTTC. Translating it yields CATSRRPKETQYF.

The sample holds many counts of this clonotype. The chain recombines TRBV6-1 with TRBJ2-1; either TRBD1 or TRBD2 may fit D (7 bases each). CDR1 and CDR2 (germline): MNHNS, SASEGT. The CDR3 is 15 amino acids. V shed 5 bases and J shed 5 bases, with 16 bases lying between them. In DNA form, the CDR3 reads TGTGCCAGCAGTCCCGGACTAGGGGGCAACAATGAGCAGTTCTTC. Protein: CASSPGLGGNNEQFF.

A few counts support this clonotype. The chain has TRBV12-3 or TRBV12-4 and TRBJ1-1; the D gene is possibly TRBD1 (6 bases). Trimming removed 7 bases at V and 10 bases at J, with 13 bases between. This CDR3 has 11 residues. CDR3 amino acids: CASTGEGGAFF. CDR3 bases: TGTGCCAGCACCGGTGAGGGGGGAGCTTTCTTT.

This clonotype has at least ten counts. The chain recombines TRBV20-1 with TRBJ1-3; D remains unclear. CDR1 and CDR2 (germline): DFQATT, SNEGSKA (reference sequence). Trimming left V 6 bases short and J 14 bases short, with 17 bases between. This CDR3 is 11 amino acids long. The CDR3 region is CSAHRPERLYF. CDR3 DNA sequence: TGCAGTGCCCACCGCCCCGAGCGCCTATATTTT.

This clonotype was counted only a few times. The chain recombines TRBV11-2 with TRBJ2-7; 9 nucleotides agree with TRBD2. Germline trimming cut 5 bases from V and 3 bases from J; bases unmatched to any gene: 14. From germline, CDR1 is SGHAT and CDR2 FQNNGV. The CDR3 is made up of 17 amino acids. CDR3 coding DNA: TGTGCCAGCAGCATACAACCTGGGGCTAGCGGGAACTACGAGCAGTACTTC. It codes for CASSIQPGASGNYEQYF.

This clonotype was observed at least ten times. The rearrangement links TRBV28 to TRBJ2-7, with D maybe TRBD1 (5 bases). The CDR3 runs 13 residues. Germline CDR1 reads MDHEN; CDR2 reads SYDVKM. V was clipped by 7 bases and J by 1 base, with 11 bases between them. The CDR3 bases are TGTGCCAGCAACCCTAGGGGATCCTACGAGCAGTACTTC. Protein: CASNPRGSYEQYF.

Concerning this clonotype itself: One end of the junction fails to match germline, which may point to a read error. The chain carries TRBV12-3 or TRBV12-4 and TRBJ2-7, with a possible D match to TRBD2 (6 bases). The CDR3 is made up of 13 amino acids. As DNA, the CDR3 is TGTGCCAGCAGCTTAGCGGAGGTCTACGAGCAGTACTTC. The encoded protein is CASSLAEVYEQYF.

This clonotype was found many times. The chain uses TRBV27 and TRBJ2-3, with D unclear. Trimming cost V 6 bases and J 4 bases, with 14 bases left between them. CDR1 and CDR2 (germline): MNHEY, SMNVEV (reference sequence). The CDR3 loop spans 14 amino acids. The CDR3 DNA reads as TGTGCCAGCAGGCGGACCTCCCCAGCAGATACGCAGTATTTT. Residues: CASRRTSPADTQYF.

At least ten counts were recorded for this clonotype. J is TRBJ2-1 and V is TRBV7-3, with 15 bases identical to TRBD2. The CDR3 length is 17 residues. With V trimmed by 5 bases and J by 8 bases, 10 bases remained unmatched. Germline values: CDR1 SGHTA, CDR2 FQGTGA. The CDR3 nucleotides read TGTGCCAGCAGCCCCAATCAGGGACTAGCGGGAGGCGATGAGCAGTTCTTC. Translation gives CASSPNQGLAGGDEQFF.

This clonotype was recorded at least ten times. V gene TRBV29-1 combines with J gene TRBJ2-3; D is ambiguous. Germline loops: CDR1 SQVTM, CDR2 ANQGSEA. The CDR3 length is 14 residues. Between the trimmed V and J ends, which lost 0 bases and 5 bases, there was a span of 12 bases. CDR3 nucleotides: TGCAGCGTTGAAGATCCCTTCGTTGGAGATACGCAGTATTTT. It specifies CSVEDPFVGDTQYF.

The gene calls are TRBV7-9 and TRBJ1-5; D might be TRBD1 (5 bases). V was cut by 0 bases and J by 6 bases, with 12 bases left in between. The CDR3 has 15 amino acids. Germline CDR1 reads SEHNR; CDR2 reads FQNEAQ (reference sequence). The CDR3 bases are TGTGCCAGCAGCTTAGCAGTACTCAGGGTTCAGCCCCAGCATTTT. Translation gives CASSLAVLRVQPQHF.

The table lists this clonotype with a count of one. The chain links TRBV5-1 to TRBJ2-6; D uncertain. This CDR3 contains 17 residues. The V end was cut by 0 bases, the J end by 2 bases, with 12 bases between. Looked up from germline, CDR1 is SGHRS and CDR2 is YFSETQ. CDR3 nucleotides: TGCGCCAGCAGCTTGGTTGGTCGAAGAACTGGGGCCAACGTCCTGACTTTC. Residues: CASSLVGRRTGANVLTF.

About this clonotype: This sequence may be a read error, since a much larger clone differs from it by one base. V is TRBV28 and J is TRBJ1-2; possibly TRBD1 for D (6 bases). Trimming stripped 11 bases from V and 0 bases from J, with 16 bases between. The V gene's germline CDR1 is MDHEN and CDR2 SYDVKM. CDR3 length: 14 residues. The CDR3 sequence: CAVQQGPPNYGYTF. The CDR3 coding sequence is TGTGCCGTCCAACAGGGTCCACCTAACTATGGCTACACCTTC.

This clonotype has a count of ten or more. The V and J genes are TRBV12-3 or TRBV12-4 and TRBJ2-6, with D uncertain. This CDR3 comprises 13 residues. V lost 8 bases, J lost 0 bases, and 5 bases lay in between. The CDR3 region has the DNA TGTGCCAGCTTATACTCTGGGGCCAACGTCCTGACTTTC. Encoded protein: CASLYSGANVLTF.

Note on this clonotype: One junction end disagrees with the germline gene, perhaps due to a read error. This chain connects TRBV3-1 to TRBJ2-2; D remains unclear. The germline V gene has CDR1 LGHDT and CDR2 YNNKEL (reference sequence). The CDR3 is 17 residues long. CDR3 region: CASTQEGPPLRTGELFF. In DNA form, the CDR3 reads TGTGCCAGCACCCAAGAAGGCCCCCCCCTAAGGACCGGGGAGCTGTTTTTT.

This clonotype came up many times. The rearrangement links TRBV5-1 to TRBJ2-1; D is uncertain. Trimming shortened V by 3 bases and J by 5 bases, and 24 bases separated the two germline ends. CDR3 length: 18 amino acids. Germline V CDR1 and CDR2: SGHRS, YFSETQ. CDR3 in DNA: TGCGCCAGCAGCTACTGGACGCAAAACCCCACACTTCACAATGAGCAGTTCTTC. Amino acid sequence: CASSYWTQNPTLHNEQFF.

This clonotype was counted between two and nine times. The rearrangement uses TRBV27 and TRBJ2-3; 7 bases match TRBD2. Germline V CDR1 and CDR2: MNHEY, SMNVEV (reference sequence). The CDR3 length is 17 residues. The J segment lost 4 bases and the V segment lost 0 bases, leaving 10 bases of the junction unmatched. In nucleotides, the CDR3 is TGTGCCAGCAGTTTATCGCGTTCTAGCGGAAGGGCAGATACGCAGTATTTT. It is translated as CASSLSRSSGRADTQYF.